The clone carrying this T cell receptor beta chain came up a few times. Method: immunoSEQ multiplex PCR; TCRdb's copy keeps in-frame clones and lacks some. The data show about 210,000 clones, around 80% seen once. The CDR3 has 17 amino acids. CDR1 is LNHNV and CDR2 is YYDKDF in the germline V gene (reference sequence). V was cut by 5 bases and J by 0 bases, with 18 bases left in between. The data derive from a study of blood T cell repertoires in COVID-19. At the level of the study: There were acute and convalescent COVID-19 samples, and they came from the United States, Italy and Spain.

Sequenced: peripheral blood. This sequence joins TRBV15 and TRBJ2-3, with D possibly matching TRBD2 (6 bases). This receptor was obtained from a woman aged 40 to 50 with acute or convalescent COVID-19. CDR3 nucleotides: TGTGCCACCAGCCGAGCCTTAGCGGATATCAGCACAGATACGCAGTATTTT. Protein: CATSRALADISTDTQYF.